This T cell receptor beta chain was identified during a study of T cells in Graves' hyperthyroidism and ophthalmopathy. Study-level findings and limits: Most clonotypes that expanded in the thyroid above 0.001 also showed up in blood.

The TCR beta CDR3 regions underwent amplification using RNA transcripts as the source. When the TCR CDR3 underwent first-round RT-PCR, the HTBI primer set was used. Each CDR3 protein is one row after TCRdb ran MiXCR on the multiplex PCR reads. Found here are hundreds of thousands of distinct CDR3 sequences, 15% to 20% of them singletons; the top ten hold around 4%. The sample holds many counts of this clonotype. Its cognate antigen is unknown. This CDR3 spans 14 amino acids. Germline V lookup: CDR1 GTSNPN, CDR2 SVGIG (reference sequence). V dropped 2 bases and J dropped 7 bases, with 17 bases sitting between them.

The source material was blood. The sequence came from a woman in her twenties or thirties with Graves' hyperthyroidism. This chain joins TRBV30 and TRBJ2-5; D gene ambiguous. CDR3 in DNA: TGTGCCTGGAGTAAGAAGGGAATAGAAGGGACCCAGTACTTC. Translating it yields CAWSKKGIEGTQYF. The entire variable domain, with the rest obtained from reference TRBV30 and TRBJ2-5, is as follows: SQTIHQWPATLVQPVGSPLSLECTVEGTSNPNLYWYRQAAGRGLQLLFYSVGIGQISSEVPQNLSASRPQDRQFILSSKKLLLSDSGFYLCAWSKKGIEGTQYFGPGTRLLVL.